This T cell receptor beta chain originates from a study of OX40 agonist ivuxolimab in advanced cancers. Concerning the study at large: Ivuxolimab, which targeted the costimulatory receptor OX40 (CD134), was an agonistic, fully human IgG2 monoclonal antibody. Intravenous ivuxolimab was administered to patients every 2 weeks at six dose levels: 0.01, 0.1, 0.3, 1.5, 3 and 10 mg/kg. Among the 50 to 55 dose-escalation patients, roughly 20 had hepatocellular carcinoma, around 15 melanoma, 9 renal cell carcinoma and 9 head and neck cancer. The dose-escalation cohort was roughly 83% male with a mean age of approximately 60 years, ranging from about 23 to 85. Prior anti-PD-1, anti-PD-L1 or anti-CTLA-4 therapy was permitted, and less than 45% of dose-escalation patients had received checkpoint inhibitors. Partial responses were achieved by three dose-escalation patients, of whom one had hepatocellular carcinoma and two had cutaneous melanoma. Peripheral TCRbeta sequencing aimed to test whether ivuxolimab altered TCR sequence diversity and caused clonal T-cell expansion. The monotherapy dose-escalation portion (N of about 49 patients) of the phase I ivuxolimab trial is reported in the paper.

The trial excluded patients who had a history of autoimmune disease or who were on systemic immunosuppression. In every dose cohort, peripheral blood was drawn for TCR sequencing at baseline, cycle 4 day 1, and cycle 7 day 1. Samples came from an open-label, multicenter, first-in-human phase I dose-escalation trial of ivuxolimab. Adults with locally advanced or metastatic melanoma, renal cell, hepatocellular, or head and neck squamous cell carcinoma were enrolled in the trial. Before TCR sequencing, CD4+ and CD8+ T cells were separately sorted from peripheral blood. On the study overall, not on this receptor specifically: At doses from 0.1 to 3.0 mg/kg, clonal expansion was seen in both CD4+ and CD8+ blood T cells between baseline and week 6. Low levels of normalized T-cell clonal expansion were also shown by some nonresponding patients. The antigen specificity of the peripheral T cells that underwent clonal expansion was not determined. After ivuxolimab, expanded clones were on average more numerous among CD8+ T cells than among CD4+ T cells. In partial responders in the 0.1-3.0 mg/kg groups, normalized peripheral clonal expansion was found to be among the lowest, especially among CD8+ T cells.

A single count supports this clone. What this receptor recognizes is not known. No quality values exist for individual bases; no much larger clone is one base distant. Genomic DNA was isolated from the sorted cells so that the TCRbeta CDR3 region could be sequenced. TCRbeta CDR3 regions were sequenced using the immunoSEQ Assay. The immuneACCESS repertoire file appears here via TCRdb, limited to in-frame rearrangements. These files lack a portion of the clones; in checked studies, under half of the deficit traces to unresolved V genes, and the cause of the others is not known. The sample records around 100,000 clones, approximately 89% of which are singletons. Together, the top ten hold about 0.3% of the sample. Counted from cysteine to phenylalanine, this CDR3 has 15 amino acids. The kept DNA is CDR3 alone, 45 bases in frame from the first base. V is shortened by 0 bases, J by 0 bases, and the region joining them spans 10 bases. CDR1 GTSNPN and CDR2 SVGIG were looked up in the germline V gene (reference sequence).

Sequenced material: CD4+ or CD8+ T cells sorted from blood, taken in a trial of the OX40 agonist ivuxolimab. The chain couples TRBV30 to TRBJ2-3; the best D guess is TRBD1, with 6 bases matching. This sequence originates from an adult with an advanced solid tumor such as melanoma, head and neck, liver or kidney cancer. The DNA reads as follows: TGTGCCTGGAGTGTAGGACAGCTTAGCACAGATACGCAGTATTTT. The translation is CAWSVGQLSTDTQYF.